This T cell receptor beta chain came from a study of T cells in Graves' hyperthyroidism and ophthalmopathy. Study context: Peripheral blood was drawn at first diagnosis, prior to all treatment.

Study-level results: Prediction of ophthalmopathy progression came a median roughly 6.4 months pre-onset. Ophthalmopathy and stable hyperthyroidism were separated by a 13 V-J model.

A note on this clonotype: Antigen specificity is unknown.

Germline V CDR1 and CDR2: MDHEN, SYDVKM. CDR3 length equals 15 residues. The V gene end was trimmed by 4 bases and the J gene end by 7 bases; junction bases not matched to a gene: 6. Uncontrolled infection, other autoimmune disease, pregnancy and lactation each barred patients from inclusion. Amplification of TCR beta CDR3 regions used RNA as the template. Carried out on the TCR CDR3, a first-round RT-PCR used the HTBI primer set. TCRdb fed the multiplex PCR reads into MiXCR, producing one record per CDR3 protein. Here the sample spans hundreds of thousands of distinct CDR3 sequences, approximately 15% being singletons.

This TCR was sampled from a woman aged 40 to 49 with Graves' ophthalmopathy. This chain joins TRBV28 and TRBJ2-1; TRBD2 matches at 11 bases. Input material: blood. The CDR3 loop reads CASSSPSGRRNEQFF. CDR3 nucleotides: TGTGCCAGCAGTTCCCCTAGCGGGAGGAGGAATGAGCAGTTCTTC.